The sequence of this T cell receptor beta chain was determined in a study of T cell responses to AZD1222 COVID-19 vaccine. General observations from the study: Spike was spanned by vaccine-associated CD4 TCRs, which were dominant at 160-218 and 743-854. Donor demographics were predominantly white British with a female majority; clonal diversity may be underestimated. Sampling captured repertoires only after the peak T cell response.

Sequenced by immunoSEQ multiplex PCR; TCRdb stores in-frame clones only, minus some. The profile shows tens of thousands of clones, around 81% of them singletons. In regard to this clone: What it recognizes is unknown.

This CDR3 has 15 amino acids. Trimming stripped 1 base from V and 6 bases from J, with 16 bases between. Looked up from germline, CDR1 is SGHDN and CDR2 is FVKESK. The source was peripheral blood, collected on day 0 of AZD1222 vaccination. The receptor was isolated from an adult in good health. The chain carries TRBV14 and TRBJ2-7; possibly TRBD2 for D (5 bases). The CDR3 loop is CASSQARLLSAEQYF. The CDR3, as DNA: TGTGCCAGCAGCCAAGCACGACTACTTTCAGCCGAGCAGTACTTC.